What follows is one T cell receptor beta chain and its context. Antigen: not known. The CDR3 is made up of 16 amino acids. Germline lookup yields CDR1 MNHEY and CDR2 SVGAGI. This entry belongs to a study of CXCR3-negative and CXCR3-positive naive CD8 T cells. Identification of naive CD8+ T cells rested on CD45RO-CCR7+CD27+CD95- status. TRB cDNA was prepared as libraries by UMI-labeled 5' RACE. TCRdb reprocessed the 5' RACE reads, with one entry per CDR3 protein and no DNA. The table counts 41,000 or so distinct CDR3 sequences; about 1.9% lies in the top ten. Study-level points and caveats: TRBV-TRBJ usage matched between naive CXCR3-negative and CXCR3-positive cells but not between memory cells. In CXCR3-positive naive cells, the TRB CDR3s were more hydrophobic than in CXCR3-negative naive cells. Sequencing showed both naive subsets with comparably high diversity, and memory CD8+ cells much lower.

The material sequenced was naive CXCR3- CD8+ T cells from blood. Noted subset: CD45RO-CCR7+CD27+CD95- naive CD8+ T cells lacking CXCR3 (TNR3-). The chain employs TRBV6-5 and TRBJ2-4; the D call from TCRdb, TRBD1, cannot be confirmed without DNA. This sequence originates from a human donor in good health. Some clones in this sample may be carry-over from other donors' samples. This CDR3 reads CASSYSTTGRKNIQYF.